This T cell receptor beta chain is drawn from a study of T cell responses to AZD1222 COVID-19 vaccine. Overall study results and limits: Spike-spanning, vaccine-associated CD4 TCRs were dominant at 160-218 and 743-854.

Germline CDR1 reads MDHEN; CDR2 reads SYDVKM. Trimming cost V 6 bases and J 4 bases, with 16 bases left between them. CDR3 length: 15 amino acids. Of note for this clone: Antigen specificity is unknown.

This table comes from immunoSEQ multiplex PCR, and its TCRdb copy is limited to in-frame clones, with some not included. This sample has about 120,000 clones; 80% to 90% occur once, and the top ten carry roughly 3.9%. This sample comprised peripheral blood, obtained on day 0 of MenACWY control vaccination. This rearrangement joins TRBV28 to TRBJ2-4; D is possibly TRBD1 or TRBD2 (7 bases each). The source of this sequence is an adult in good health. CDR3 DNA: TGTGCCAGCAGGTGGATGCAGGGGGGGAAAAACATTCAGTACTTC. Encoded protein: CASRWMQGGKNIQYF. Together with reference TRBV28 and TRBJ2-4, the CDR3 gives the full variable domain: DVKVTQSSRYLVKRTGEKVFLECVQDMDHENMFWYRQDPGLGLRLIYFSYDVKMKEKGDIPEGYSVSREKKERFSLILESASTNQTSMYLCASRWMQGGKNIQYFGAGTRLSVL.